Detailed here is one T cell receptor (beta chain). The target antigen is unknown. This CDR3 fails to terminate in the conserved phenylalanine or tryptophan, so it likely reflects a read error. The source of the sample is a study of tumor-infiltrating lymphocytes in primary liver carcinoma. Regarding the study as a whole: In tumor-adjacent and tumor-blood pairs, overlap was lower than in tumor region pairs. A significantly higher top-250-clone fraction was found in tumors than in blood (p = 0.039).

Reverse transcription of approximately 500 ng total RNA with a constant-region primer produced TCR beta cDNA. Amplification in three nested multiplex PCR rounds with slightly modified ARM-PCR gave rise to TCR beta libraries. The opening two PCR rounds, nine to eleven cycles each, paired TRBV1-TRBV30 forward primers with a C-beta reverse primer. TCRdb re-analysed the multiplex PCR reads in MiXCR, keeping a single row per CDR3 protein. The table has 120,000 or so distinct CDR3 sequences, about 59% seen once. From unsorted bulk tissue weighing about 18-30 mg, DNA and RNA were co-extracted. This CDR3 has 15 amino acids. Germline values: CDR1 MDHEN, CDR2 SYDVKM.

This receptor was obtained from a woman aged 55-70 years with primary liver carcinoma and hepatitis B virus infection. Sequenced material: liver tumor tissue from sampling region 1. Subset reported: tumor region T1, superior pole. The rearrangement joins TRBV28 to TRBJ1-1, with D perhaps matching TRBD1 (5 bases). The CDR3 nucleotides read TGTTCCAGCGGGGCGTCGCTCGGCCAGGGCACTGAAGCTTTCTTA. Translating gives CSSGASLGQGTEAFL.